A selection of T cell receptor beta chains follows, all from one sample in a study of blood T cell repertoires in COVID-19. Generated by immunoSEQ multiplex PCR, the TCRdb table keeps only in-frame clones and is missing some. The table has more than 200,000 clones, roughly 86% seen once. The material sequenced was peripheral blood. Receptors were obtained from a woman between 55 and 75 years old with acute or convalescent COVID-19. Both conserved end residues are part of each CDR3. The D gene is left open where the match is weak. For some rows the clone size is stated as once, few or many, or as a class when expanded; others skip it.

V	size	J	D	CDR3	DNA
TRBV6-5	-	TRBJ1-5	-	CASSRDRMDYQPQHF	TGTGCCAGCAGCCGCGACAGGATGGATTATCAGCCCCAGCATTTT
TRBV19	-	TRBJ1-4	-	CASRDTATNEKLFF	TGTGCCAGCAGAGACACAGCAACTAATGAAAAACTGTTTTTT
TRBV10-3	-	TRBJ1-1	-	CAISEGWAQAKENTEAFF	TGTGCCATCAGTGAAGGCTGGGCGCAGGCTAAGGAAAACACTGAAGCTTTCTTT
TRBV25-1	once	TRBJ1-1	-	CASSSSTRGTEAFF	TGTGCCAGCAGCTCCTCTACCCGAGGCACTGAAGCTTTCTTT
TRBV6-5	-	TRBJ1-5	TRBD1	CASSLDRVSNQPQHF	TGTGCCAGCAGCCTCGACAGGGTGAGCAATCAGCCCCAGCATTTT
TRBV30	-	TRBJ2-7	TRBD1	CAWSSGQAYEQYF	TGTGCCTGGAGTTCCGGACAGGCCTACGAGCAGTACTTC
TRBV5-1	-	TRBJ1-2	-	CASSFEGGNGYTF	TGCGCCAGCAGCTTTGAGGGAGGAAATGGCTACACCTTC
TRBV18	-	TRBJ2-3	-	CASSAGLSTDTQYF	TGTGCCAGCTCAGCGGGACTCAGCACAGATACGCAGTATTTT
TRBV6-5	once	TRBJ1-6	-	CASSPYGGMGSPLHF	TGTGCCAGCAGTCCGTACGGGGGTATGGGTTCACCCCTCCACTTT
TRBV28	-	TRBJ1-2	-	CAILNNYGYTF	TGTGCCATACTGAATAACTATGGCTACACCTTC
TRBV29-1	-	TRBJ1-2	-	CSVGARNYGYTF	TGCAGCGTTGGTGCCAGGAACTATGGCTACACCTTC
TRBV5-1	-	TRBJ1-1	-	CASSLVQGNTEAFF	TGCGCCAGCAGCCTCGTTCAGGGGAACACTGAAGCTTTCTTT
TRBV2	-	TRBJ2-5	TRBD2	CASSGTRGSGGGTQYF	TGTGCCAGCAGTGGGACCCGGGGTAGCGGGGGGGGAACCCAGTACTTC
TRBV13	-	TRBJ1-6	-	CASSTRQTDNSPLHF	TGTGCCAGCAGCACAAGACAGACCGATAATTCACCCCTCCACTTT
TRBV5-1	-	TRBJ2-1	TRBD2	CASSQGASSGSNEQFF	TGCGCCAGCAGCCAAGGCGCGTCTAGCGGGAGTAATGAGCAGTTCTTC
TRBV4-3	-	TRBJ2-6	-	CASSPTGSGANVLTF	TGCGCCAGCAGCCCTACAGGGTCTGGGGCCAACGTCCTGACTTTC
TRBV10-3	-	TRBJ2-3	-	CAFRGTSTDTQYF	TGTGCCTTCAGGGGGACTAGCACAGATACGCAGTATTTT
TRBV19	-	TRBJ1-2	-	CASSRDGYTF	TGTGCCAGTAGTCGGGATGGCTACACCTTC
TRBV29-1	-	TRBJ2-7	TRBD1	CSVEDRVEQYF	TGCAGCGTTGAGGACAGGGTCGAGCAGTACTTC
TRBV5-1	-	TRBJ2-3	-	CASSDGRGSTDTQYF	TGCGCCAGCAGCGACGGAAGGGGCTCCACAGATACGCAGTATTTT
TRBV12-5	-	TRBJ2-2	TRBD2	CASGGISGGAIGTGELFF	TGTGCTAGTGGCGGGATTAGCGGGGGGGCCATTGGGACCGGGGAGCTGTTTTTT
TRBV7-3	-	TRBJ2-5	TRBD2	CASSLAGGAAETQYF	TGTGCCAGCAGTCTAGCGGGGGGCGCCGCGGAGACCCAGTACTTC
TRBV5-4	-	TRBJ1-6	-	CASGRDVNSYNSPLHF	TGTGCCAGCGGCCGGGATGTTAACTCCTATAATTCACCCCTCCACTTT